This section outlines one TCR beta chain sequence together with its context. Antigen: not known. The entry originates in a study of OX40 agonist ivuxolimab in advanced cancers. The wider study: Patients were treated with intravenous ivuxolimab, dosed at 0.01 to 10 mg/kg and infused every 2 weeks.

The table came from immunoSEQ multiplex PCR; TCRdb's copy has only in-frame clones and leaves some out. The table lists about 94,000 clones, around 90% of them singletons. General study results and limits: CD8+ T cells were the subset that, on average, had more expanded clones than CD4+.

Trimming cost V 2 bases and J 3 bases, with 10 bases left between them. The CDR3 is made up of 15 amino acids. Germline assignment: CDR1 MNHEY and CDR2 SVGAGI. The genes are TRBV6-5 and TRBJ1-4, with D possibly being TRBD1 (5 bases). This clonotype was sampled from an adult with an advanced solid tumor such as melanoma, head and neck, liver or kidney cancer. The sequenced sample was CD4+ or CD8+ T cells sorted from blood, obtained in a trial of the OX40 agonist ivuxolimab. The CDR3 coding sequence is TGTGCCAGCAGTTACGAGGGGACGGCTAATGAAAAACTGTTTTTT. Translation gives CASSYEGTANEKLFF.